This entry features one T cell receptor beta chain sequence. As yet, its antigen is unknown. CDR3 length equals 16 residues. Germline V gene data show CDR1 as LGHDT and CDR2 as YNNKEL (reference sequence). Trimming took off 4 bases at V and 9 bases at J, with 22 bases between the two ends. These data are taken from a study of blood T cells in healthy people across ages. Study-level points and caveats: Diversity estimated from one million T cells was considered an underestimate.

For the second PCR, which ran for roughly 6 to 12 cycles, a sample-barcoded 5' primer and a J-beta primer mix were used. Each cDNA molecule was tagged by a template-switch adaptor with 12 random nucleotides. TCRdb fed the 5' RACE reads into MiXCR, producing one record per CDR3 protein. The profile shows 890,000 or so distinct CDR3 sequences, 60% to 80% of them singletons. Per individual sample, total RNA of at least 5 micrograms was extracted. The sequencing sample was made of blood. This TCR was sampled from a man aged 25-40 years in good health. This chain joins TRBV3-1 and TRBJ2-1; TRBD2 might be the D (7 bases). This CDR3 is CASSRMVGGPSSEQFF. The CDR3 region has the DNA TGTGCCAGCAGCCGGATGGTGGGGGGGCCGAGCAGTGAGCAGTTCTTC.